What follows are 15 T cell receptor beta chains derived from one specimen sequenced in a study of OX40 agonist ivuxolimab in advanced cancers. Using immunoSEQ multiplex PCR, the repertoire was profiled, and TCRdb retains in-frame clones only, with some absent. This sample has tens of thousands of clones, with approximately 88% found just once. The sequences come from CD4+ or CD8+ T cells sorted from blood, collected in a trial of the OX40 agonist ivuxolimab. The receptors originated from an adult with an advanced solid tumor such as melanoma, head and neck, liver or kidney cancer.

V is TRBV9 and J is TRBJ2-1; TRBD2 matches at 13 bases. The germline gives CDR1 SGDLS, CDR2 YYNGEE. The CDR3 covers 18 residues. Trimming removed 4 bases from V and 1 base from J; junction bases left unmatched: 8. The CDR3 protein is CASSHPGTSGKSYNEQFF. In DNA form, the CDR3 reads TGTGCCAGCAGCCATCCCGGGACTAGCGGGAAATCCTACAATGAGCAGTTCTTC.

This clone occurred a few times. This chain links TRBV7-9 with TRBJ1-1; no firm D call. Trimming removed 5 bases from V and 1 base from J, with 5 bases in between. This CDR3 comprises 12 residues. Germline V lookup: CDR1 SEHNR, CDR2 FQNEAQ (reference sequence). CDR3 loop: CASSLKNTEAFF. The CDR3 DNA reads TGTGCCAGCAGCCTAAAGAACACTGAAGCTTTCTTT.

This chain uses TRBV1 with TRBJ1-4; the D call TRBD1 from the table was never checked on the DNA. TRBV1 constitutes a pseudogene. This CDR3 has 20 amino acids. The CDR3 region has the DNA TGCACCAGCAGCTCAAGATATGGGGACAGGGCACTTACAACTAATGAAAAACTGTTTTTT. Its protein product is CTSSSRYGDRALTTNEKLFF.

The chain combines TRBV19 with TRBJ2-1; D unclear. V gave up 5 bases and J gave up 10 bases, with 21 bases separating them. CDR1 LNHDA and CDR2 SQIVND come from the germline V gene (reference sequence). The CDR3 contains 15 residues. The CDR3 loop is CASSPQAQGNMEQFF. As DNA, the CDR3 is TGTGCCAGTAGTCCTCAGGCCCAAGGGAATATGGAGCAGTTCTTC.

The J gene is TRBJ1-6, the V gene TRBV6-1, with 9 bases that match TRBD1. Trimming took 6 bases from V and 13 from J; bases not matched to a gene: 10. This CDR3 contains 14 residues. Germline V CDR1 and CDR2: MNHNS, SASEGT. The CDR3 DNA reads TGTGCCAGCAGGGCCACAGGGGGCTTAGGTCCCCTCCACTTT. Residues: CASRATGGLGPLHF.

This sequence joins TRBV10-2 and TRBJ2-7, with TRBD2 as a possible D gene (5 bases). The CDR3 length is 14 residues. V was pared by 6 bases and J by 3 bases, with 15 bases between. The germline V gene encodes CDR1 WSHSY and CDR2 SAAADI. The CDR3 protein is CASRVSVENYEQYF. The CDR3 nucleotides are TGCGCCAGCAGGGTTAGCGTTGAGAACTACGAGCAGTACTTC.

V usage is TRBV7-3 and J usage is TRBJ2-5; the match to TRBD2 covers 11 bases. Unmatched junction bases numbered 14, after V lost 5 bases and J lost 6 bases. CDR1 and CDR2 from the germline V gene are SGHTA and FQGTGA. The length of the CDR3 is 17 residues. The CDR3 region has the DNA TGTGCCAGCAGCCCTAGCGGGGGGACCGCGGGCGCTCAGACCCAGTACTTC. Its translation: CASSPSGGTAGAQTQYF.

The chain combines TRBV2 with TRBJ1-2; D may be TRBD1 (6 bases). The CDR3 totals 13 residues. The V end lost 9 bases, the J end lost 4 bases, and 15 bases lay between the germline ends. Germline V gene sequence: CDR1 SNHLY, CDR2 FYNNEI. The CDR3 sequence: CASFSTGTYGYTF. CDR3 coding DNA: TGTGCCAGTTTTTCAACAGGGACCTATGGCTACACCTTC.

The chain recombines TRBV27 with TRBJ2-7; 7 nucleotides agree with TRBD1. The trim removed 6 bases at V and 0 bases at J, leaving 8 bases unmatched. Germline V gene sequence: CDR1 MNHEY, CDR2 SMNVEV (reference sequence). This CDR3 has 15 residues. The CDR3 nucleotides read TGTGCCAGCAGCTCACAGGGGTATGGCTCCTACGAGCAGTACTTC. This translates into CASSSQGYGSYEQYF.

This chain joins TRBV9 and TRBJ1-6; TRBD1 is a possible D gene (6 bases). There are 15 residues in the CDR3. V was shortened by 3 bases and J by 5 bases, with 12 bases between the two germline ends. Per germline, CDR1 SGDLS and CDR2 YYNGEE. The CDR3 sequence is CASSADSLDNSPLHF. The CDR3 coding sequence is TGTGCCAGCAGCGCGGACAGTCTTGATAATTCACCCCTCCACTTT.

The rearrangement uses TRBV9 and TRBJ2-1; D may be TRBD1 (5 bases). The CDR3 runs 16 residues. The germline V gene has CDR1 SGDLS and CDR2 YYNGEE. The V and J ends lost 0 bases and 1 base respectively, with 11 bases between them. The CDR3 protein is CASSVGRAFSYNEQFF. The DNA for the CDR3 is TGTGCCAGCAGCGTAGGCAGGGCCTTTTCCTACAATGAGCAGTTCTTC.

This sequence joins TRBV19 and TRBJ2-1, with 7 positions matching TRBD2. This CDR3 is built from 14 residues. J lost 8 bases, V lost 4 bases, and 8 bases had no gene match. CDR1 and CDR2 (germline): LNHDA, SQIVND (reference sequence). CDR3 in DNA: TGTGCCAGTAGTAGGTCCGGGGGGATCGATGAGCAGTTCTTC. It is translated as CASSRSGGIDEQFF.

The V gene is TRBV5-1, the J gene TRBJ1-2; a weak D match, TRBD1 (5 bases). CDR3 length equals 15 residues. Germline V gene lookup returns CDR1 SGHRS and CDR2 YFSETQ. V was clipped by 2 bases and J by 7 bases, with 18 bases between them. The CDR3 loop is CASSFKRGASPGYTF. Written as DNA, the CDR3 is TGCGCCAGCAGCTTTAAGCGAGGGGCGAGTCCTGGCTACACCTTC.

This clone is a singleton in its sample. The V call is TRBV5-5, the J call TRBJ1-3, with D possibly matching TRBD1 (6 bases). Germline V lookup: CDR1 SGHKS, CDR2 YYEKEE (reference sequence). The V end lost 4 bases, the J end lost 1 base, and 18 bases lay between the germline ends. This CDR3 is built from 17 residues. CDR3 in amino acids: CASSPVGGLISGNTIYF. The CDR3, as DNA: TGTGCCAGCAGCCCGGTAGGGGGGCTAATTTCTGGAAACACCATATATTTT.

The chain joins TRBV19 to TRBJ2-7, with TRBD1 identical over 9 bases. CDR3 length equals 16 residues. Trimming at V came to 4 bases and at J to 4 bases, leaving 11 bases not matched to a gene. Germline V gene sequence: CDR1 LNHDA, CDR2 SQIVND (reference sequence). CDR3 amino acids: CASSTLPGTGLYEQYF. The CDR3, as DNA: TGTGCCAGTAGTACCCTCCCCGGGACAGGGCTTTACGAGCAGTACTTC.